The 18 T cell receptor beta chains in this list originate from one sample, sequenced in a study of human T cells and chemical hapten exposure. Time point given: patch test 1, 2 weeks after DPC sensitization. Treatment reported: therapeutic diphenylcyclopropenone sensitization with weekly scalp DPC. TCRdb independently ran MiXCR on the RACE reads; one entry per CDR3 protein. There are tens of thousands of distinct CDR3 sequences in the sample; over 9.5% occur only once, and roughly 4% lies in the top ten. The specimen was whole blood, collected in connection with sensitization to the hapten diphenylcyclopropenone (DPC). These receptors were taken from a woman aged 60-75 years with alopecia areata. Some clones in this sample may be carry-over from other donors' samples.

This clonotype was observed a handful of times. This chain connects TRBV20-1 to TRBJ2-3; 8 bases are shared with TRBD1. Germline CDR1 and CDR2: DFQATT and SNEGSKA (reference sequence). The trim removed 3 bases at V and 2 bases at J, leaving 13 bases unmatched. There are 17 residues in the CDR3. CDR3 bases: TGCAGTGCTAGCAGGGGGCCGACAGGGAAAAACACAGATACGCAGTATTTT. This codes for CSASRGPTGKNTDTQYF.

The J gene is TRBJ2-7, the V gene TRBV29-1; 8 bases map to TRBD2. Germline assignment: CDR1 SQVTM and CDR2 ANQGSEA. The length of the CDR3 is 15 residues. J lost 1 base, V lost 5 bases, and 10 bases had no gene match. The DNA of the CDR3 is TGCAGCGTTTCCGGGGGGGACCTACCTTCCTACGAGCAGTACTTC. It yields the protein CSVSGGDLPSYEQYF.

This clonotype was counted ten times or more. This chain uses TRBV5-1 with TRBJ2-5; 7 bases map to TRBD1. The CDR3 contains 14 residues. Trimming cost V 0 bases and J 4 bases; bases outside gene matches: 3. Looked up from germline, CDR1 is SGHRS and CDR2 is YFSETQ. The DNA for the CDR3 is TGCGCCAGCAGCTTGGCCTCAGGGGGAGAGACCCAGTACTTC. Translating it yields CASSLASGGETQYF.

This clonotype was counted a few times. J is TRBJ2-5 and V is TRBV12-3 or TRBV12-4; TRBD2 agrees at 7 bases. Trimming at V came to 4 bases and at J to 0 bases, leaving 5 bases not matched to a gene. The CDR3 extends over 15 amino acids. The CDR3, as DNA: TGTGCCAGCAGTTCCCAGCGGGGCTACCAAGAGACCCAGTACTTC. This codes for CASSSQRGYQETQYF.

The chain uses TRBV29-1 and TRBJ2-5; maybe TRBD2 (6 bases). V was trimmed by 2 bases and J by 1 base, leaving 11 bases between them. The CDR3 extends over 14 amino acids. CDR1 and CDR2 (germline): SQVTM, ANQGSEA. CDR3 residues: CSVEITSFQETQYF. The CDR3 coding sequence is TGCAGCGTTGAAATAACTAGCTTCCAAGAGACCCAGTACTTC.

This clonotype was seen a handful of times. J is TRBJ2-3 and V is TRBV5-6; 10 nucleotides align to TRBD2. V was pared by 10 bases and J by 6 bases, with 14 bases of the junction left unmatched. The CDR3 consists of 15 residues. From germline, CDR1 is SGHDT and CDR2 YYEEEE. The CDR3 loop reads CAGHSGGPASDTQYF. CDR3 nucleotide sequence: TGTGCCGGACATAGCGGGGGGCCTGCTTCGGATACGCAGTATTTT.

This clonotype has a handful of counts. The chain employs TRBV10-3 and TRBJ2-3; maybe TRBD1 (5 bases). Per the germline V gene, CDR1 is ENHRY and CDR2 is SYGVKD. CDR3 size: 14 residues. The V end was cut by 3 bases, the J end by 2 bases, with 9 bases between. This CDR3 is CAISDMDNTDTQYF. The CDR3 nucleotides read TGTGCCATCAGTGACATGGACAACACAGATACGCAGTATTTT.

This clonotype was counted many times. The rearrangement links TRBV6-6 to TRBJ1-5, with 10 nucleotides matching TRBD1. There are 16 residues in the CDR3. The J segment lost 5 bases and the V segment lost 6 bases, leaving 10 bases of the junction unmatched. Germline V gene sequence: CDR1 MNHNY, CDR2 SVGAGI (reference sequence). CDR3 loop: CASRTAGTGVHQPQHF. The CDR3 nucleotides are TGTGCCAGCAGAACAGCCGGGACAGGGGTACATCAGCCCCAGCATTTT.

This rearrangement joins TRBV20-1 to TRBJ2-3; TRBD2 matches at 15 bases. The CDR3 is 16 amino acids. V lost 6 bases to trimming and J lost 4 bases; unmatched junction nucleotides: 8. Germline CDR1 reads DFQATT; CDR2 reads SNEGSKA (reference sequence). CDR3 nucleotides: TGCAGTGCACCTCCAGGACTAGCGGGGGGGGCAGATACGCAGTATTTT. Amino acid sequence: CSAPPGLAGGADTQYF.

This clonotype came up many times. The chain recombines TRBV20-1 with TRBJ2-5, with 10 nucleotides matching TRBD2. Unmatched junction bases numbered 15, after V lost 6 bases and J lost 5 bases. This CDR3 comprises 16 residues. CDR1 and CDR2 (germline): DFQATT, SNEGSKA (reference sequence). The CDR3 DNA reads TGCAGTGCCCAAGGGCTAGCGGGGGCCCCGGGGGAGACCCAGTACTTC. Translation: CSAQGLAGAPGETQYF.

This clonotype was counted only a few times. V and J are TRBV3-1 and TRBJ2-1; D is uncertain. With 3 bases removed from V and 4 bases from J, the gap between germline ends came to 4 bases. Germline values: CDR1 LGHDT, CDR2 YNNKEL (reference sequence). The CDR3 has 12 amino acids. This chain's CDR3 is CASSQGYNEQFF. CDR3 in DNA: TGTGCCAGCAGCCAGGGGTACAATGAGCAGTTCTTC.

This clonotype has only a few counts. This chain links TRBV20-1 with TRBJ2-7; D gene ambiguous. The germline CDR1 and CDR2 sequences are DFQATT and SNEGSKA (reference sequence). V was pared by 2 bases and J by 6 bases, with 8 bases between. The CDR3 runs to 11 residues. The CDR3 sequence: CSARRQAEQYF. The CDR3 DNA sequence: TGCAGTGCTAGACGTCAGGCCGAGCAGTACTTC.

This clonotype was counted a few times. The chain has TRBV30 and TRBJ1-5; D call uncertain. V lost 2 bases and J 3 bases, leaving 11 bases between the germline ends. Germline CDR1 and CDR2: GTSNPN and SVGIG (reference sequence). The CDR3 covers 14 residues. The CDR3 loop is CAWSRFQANQPQHF. The CDR3 DNA sequence: TGTGCCTGGAGTAGGTTTCAGGCCAATCAGCCCCAGCATTTT.

This clonotype showed up many times. This sequence joins TRBV9 and TRBJ2-7; TRBD1 or TRBD2 may be the D gene (5 bases each). Germline lookup yields CDR1 SGDLS and CDR2 YYNGEE. Trimming pared 2 bases from V and 0 bases from J, leaving 15 bases between. CDR3 size: 16 residues. As DNA, the CDR3 is TGTGCCAGCAGCGTGAGCTCTGGGGACGGCTCCTACGAGCAGTACTTC. Amino acids: CASSVSSGDGSYEQYF.

The chain joins TRBV29-1 to TRBJ1-5, with D possibly TRBD1 on 5 matching bases. The V end lost 4 bases, the J end lost 6 bases, and 13 bases lay between the germline ends. The germline V gene encodes CDR1 SQVTM and CDR2 ANQGSEA. The CDR3 is 13 amino acids. DNA of the CDR3: TGCAGCGTTGCCAGGGAACCGGGTCAGCCCCAGCATTTT. Its protein product is CSVAREPGQPQHF. The full variable domain, in which reference TRBV29-1 and TRBJ1-5 provide the parts outside the CDR3, is SAVISQKPSRDICQRGTSLTIQCQVDSQVTMMFWYRQQPGQSLTLIATANQGSEATYESGFVIDKFPISRPNLTFSTLTVSNMSPEDSSIYLCSVAREPGQPQHFGDGTRLSIL.

The CDR3 coding sequence is TGCGCCAGCACCACAGGGCCTAGCACAGATACGCAGTATTTT. This gives the protein CASTTGPSTDTQYF. V gene TRBV5-1 combines with J gene TRBJ2-3; possible D gene TRBD1, 6 bases. Looked up from germline, CDR1 is SGHRS and CDR2 is YFSETQ. The CDR3 spans 14 residues. The germline V and J ends were trimmed by 6 bases and 0 bases, with 11 bases remaining between them.

This clonotype was observed at least ten times. The rearrangement joins TRBV5-6 to TRBJ2-3; 7 bases align to TRBD1. This CDR3 is 15 amino acids long. Germline V gives CDR1 SGHDT, CDR2 YYEEEE. J lost 1 base, V lost 4 bases, and 6 bases had no gene match. CDR3 in amino acids: CASSPRGHGTDTQYF. DNA of the CDR3: TGTGCCAGCAGCCCGAGGGGGCATGGCACAGATACGCAGTATTTT.

A few counts support this clonotype. The chain joins TRBV20-1 to TRBJ1-2; D uncertain. This CDR3 spans 15 amino acids. Germline V CDR1 and CDR2: DFQATT, SNEGSKA (reference sequence). Trimming stripped 3 bases from V and 0 bases from J, with 14 bases between. CDR3 residues: CSASEGGSPNYGYTF. The CDR3, as DNA: TGCAGTGCTAGTGAGGGAGGTTCGCCTAACTATGGCTACACCTTC.